The rows below give T cell receptor beta chains drawn from one sample of a study of T cell changes during pregnancy in multiple sclerosis. Using immunoSEQ multiplex PCR, the repertoire was profiled, and TCRdb retains in-frame clones only, with some absent. Seen here are some 100,000 clones, 90% to 95% observed once, and the top ten hold around 0.9%. The specimen comprised peripheral blood, sampled before pregnancy. The receptors shown here come from a female donor with multiple sclerosis, enrolled in a pregnancy study. The CDR3 runs from the conserved cysteine through the conserved F or W. The order of the fields is V gene, clone size, J gene, D gene, CDR3 DNA, CDR3 protein. A D gene is named only where the DNA matches it firmly. Clone size is shown for a subset of rows, as once, few, many or a class of expanded clone.

V: TRBV6-1; size: -; J: TRBJ2-3; D: -; DNA: TGTGCCAGCAGTGTGGAAACGGGGAGCACAGATACGCAGTATTTT; CDR3: CASSVETGSTDTQYF
V: TRBV25-1; size: -; J: TRBJ2-5; D: -; DNA: TGTGCCAGCAGTGAGTGGGGGCGCGGTGGCCAAGAGACCCAGTACTTC; CDR3: CASSEWGRGGQETQYF
V: TRBV5-4; size: -; J: TRBJ2-3; D: -; DNA: TGTGCCAGCAGCTTGGATGGCGGGGGCCAGCATACGCAGTATTTT; CDR3: CASSLDGGGQHTQYF
V: TRBV7-9; size: -; J: TRBJ1-1; D: TRBD1; DNA: TGTGCCAGCAGCCCGGACAGGGCGAACACTGAAGCTTTCTTT; CDR3: CASSPDRANTEAFF
V: TRBV4-1; size: -; J: TRBJ1-4; D: TRBD1; DNA: TGCGCCAGCAGCCAAGCCCCCAGGGGGGATGAAAAACTGTTTTTT; CDR3: CASSQAPRGDEKLFF
V: TRBV19; size: -; J: TRBJ2-3; D: -; DNA: TGTGCCAGTAGTTCAAGGGGATCTTTCACAGATACGCAGTATTTT; CDR3: CASSSRGSFTDTQYF
V: TRBV28; size: few; J: TRBJ2-7; D: -; DNA: TGTGCCAGCAGTTTCGGGGGTACCGAAGCCTACGAGCAGTACTTC; CDR3: CASSFGGTEAYEQYF
V: TRBV7-9; size: -; J: TRBJ2-7; D: TRBD1; DNA: TGTGCCAGCAGCTCCAGGGGGCGCCCCTACGAGCAGTACTTC; CDR3: CASSSRGRPYEQYF
V: TRBV11-1; size: once; J: TRBJ1-1; D: -; DNA: TGTGCCAGCAGTTACAGGAATGCCGAGAACACTGAAGCTTTCTTT; CDR3: CASSYRNAENTEAFF
V: TRBV6-6; size: -; J: TRBJ2-7; D: -; DNA: TGTGCCAGCAGTTACCGCTTAGATAGCTCCTACGAGCAGTACTTC; CDR3: CASSYRLDSSYEQYF